Listed here are 23 T cell receptor beta chains from one sample, sequenced in a study. TCRdb itself ran the RT-PCR reads through MiXCR, one entry per CDR3 protein. The sample contains about 680,000 distinct CDR3 sequences, 11% to 15% of which appear only once. The sequenced material came from memory CD4+ T cells from blood. The receptors stem from a female donor in good health, serving as a healthy control.

This clonotype was found many times. The chain is built from TRBV20-1 and TRBJ2-5; 8 positions agree with TRBD2. From germline, CDR1 is DFQATT and CDR2 SNEGSKA (reference sequence). This CDR3 is built from 15 residues. Trimming removed 6 bases from V and 1 base from J; junction bases left unmatched: 10. CDR3 sequence (DNA): TGCAGTGCCTCACCCGCGGGAGGTTCCCAAGAGACCCAGTACTTC. This translates into CSASPAGGSQETQYF.

This clonotype was recorded many times. The chain combines TRBV27 with TRBJ2-2; no reliable D call. CDR1 is MNHEY, CDR2 SMNVEV, per germline (reference sequence). Trimming took 0 bases from V and 1 from J, leaving 6 bases between them. CDR3 length: 15 amino acids. The chain's CDR3 is CASSLSPGNTGELFF. CDR3 in DNA: TGTGCCAGCAGTTTATCTCCAGGGAACACCGGGGAGCTGTTTTTT.

This clonotype has at least ten counts. The V call is TRBV5-1, the J call TRBJ2-1, with D perhaps matching TRBD2 (6 bases). This CDR3 has 15 amino acids. V lost 2 bases and J lost 5, with 14 bases in between. CDR1 is SGHRS, CDR2 YFSETQ, per germline. CDR3: CASSFGGLGDNEQFF. The CDR3 DNA reads TGCGCCAGCAGCTTTGGGGGACTGGGCGACAATGAGCAGTTCTTC. Full variable domain (rest looked up from reference TRBV5-1 and TRBJ2-1): KAGVTQTPRYLIKTRGQQVTLSCSPISGHRSVSWYQQTPGQGLQFLFEYFSETQRNKGNFPGRFSGRQFSNSRSEMNVSTLELGDSALYLCASSFGGLGDNEQFFGPGTRLTVL.

This clonotype was seen a few times. V usage is TRBV28 and J usage is TRBJ2-1; TRBD1 aligns across 7 bases. Germline V gene data show CDR1 as MDHEN and CDR2 as SYDVKM. The V and J ends lost 6 bases and 3 bases, in that order; junction bases with no gene match: 5. The CDR3 loop spans 14 amino acids. In DNA form, the CDR3 reads TGTGCCAGCAGACGACAGGGAGTCTACAATGAGCAGTTCTTC. Translating it yields CASRRQGVYNEQFF.

This clonotype was recorded at least ten times. The V gene is TRBV12-3 or TRBV12-4, the J gene TRBJ1-5; maybe TRBD1 (5 bases). Trimming cost V 3 bases and J 10 bases, with 16 bases left between them. This CDR3 is built from 14 residues. CDR3 residues: CASSFTGDGPPQHF. DNA for the CDR3: TGTGCCAGCAGTTTCACAGGAGACGGACCCCCCCAGCATTTT.

This clonotype was counted a few times. The genes are TRBV30 and TRBJ2-1, with D maybe TRBD2 (5 bases). The CDR3 totals 12 residues. Germline V gene lookup returns CDR1 GTSNPN and CDR2 SVGIG (reference sequence). Trimming stripped 0 bases from V and 10 bases from J, with 10 bases between. The DNA of the CDR3 is TGTGCCTGGAGTGTAGTAGGGAGCGAGCAGTTCTTC. It specifies CAWSVVGSEQFF.

In this sample, this clonotype turned up a few times. The rearrangement joins TRBV7-2 to TRBJ1-1; TRBD1 is a possible D gene (5 bases). The germline gives CDR1 SGHTA, CDR2 FQGNSA. Trimming took 5 bases from V and 4 from J, leaving 14 bases between them. CDR3 length: 14 amino acids. In DNA form, the CDR3 reads TGTGCCAGCAGCCCTTATGGGGCCAGCACTGAAGCTTTCTTT. Translating it yields CASSPYGASTEAFF.

J is TRBJ1-1 and V is TRBV20-1; TRBD1 might be the D (6 bases). CDR3 length: 14 amino acids. CDR1 is DFQATT and CDR2 is SNEGSKA in the germline V gene (reference sequence). Trimming cost V 6 bases and J 0 bases, with 14 bases left between them. The CDR3 nucleotides read TGCAGTGCCCTGGACAGCCAAGTGAACACTGAAGCTTTCTTT. Amino acids: CSALDSQVNTEAFF.

This clonotype was counted only a few times. This chain uses TRBV20-1 with TRBJ2-3, with 9 bases fitting TRBD2. Trimming at V came to 4 bases and at J to 0 bases, leaving 5 bases not matched to a gene. The germline V gene has CDR1 DFQATT and CDR2 SNEGSKA (reference sequence). CDR3 length: 15 residues. CDR3 bases: TGCAGTGCTAAGGATAGCGGGGGAAGCACAGATACGCAGTATTTT. This translates into CSAKDSGGSTDTQYF.

This rearrangement joins TRBV7-6 to TRBJ1-2, with TRBD1 as a possible D gene (6 bases). V dropped 1 base and J dropped 8 bases, with 11 bases sitting between them. CDR1 SGHVS and CDR2 FNYEAQ come from the germline V gene. CDR3 length equals 13 residues. The CDR3 sequence: CASSLGGDIGYTF. The CDR3 nucleotides are TGTGCCAGCAGCTTAGGAGGGGACATCGGCTACACCTTC.

This clonotype was counted a single time. The rearrangement links TRBV5-1 to TRBJ2-7; possible D gene TRBD1, 5 bases. The CDR3 sequence is 15 residues long. Between the trimmed V and J ends, which lost 0 bases and 4 bases, there was a span of 14 bases. Germline CDR1 is SGHRS and CDR2 is YFSETQ. The chain's CDR3 is CASSLAQGWEYEQYF. In DNA form, the CDR3 reads TGCGCCAGCAGCTTGGCCCAGGGATGGGAATACGAGCAGTACTTC. Based on the CDR3 plus reference TRBV5-1 and TRBJ2-7, the full variable domain is KAGVTQTPRYLIKTRGQQVTLSCSPISGHRSVSWYQQTPGQGLQFLFEYFSETQRNKGNFPGRFSGRQFSNSRSEMNVSTLELGDSALYLCASSLAQGWEYEQYFGPGTRLTVT.

This clonotype was counted between two and nine times. This chain connects TRBV20-1 to TRBJ2-5, with TRBD2 matching over 10 bases. The CDR3 covers 16 residues. CDR1 is DFQATT and CDR2 is SNEGSKA in the germline V gene (reference sequence). J lost 4 bases, V lost 0 bases, and 8 bases had no gene match. This CDR3 reads CSARDPSGSGGETQYF. The CDR3 coding sequence is TGCAGTGCTAGAGATCCTAGCGGGAGTGGGGGAGAGACCCAGTACTTC.

This clonotype was recorded a few times. The chain uses TRBV6-1 and TRBJ1-5; 10 bases match TRBD1. This CDR3 has 17 amino acids. Germline CDR1 MNHNS, CDR2 SASEGT. J gave up 7 bases and V 6 bases, and 15 bases lay outside the gene matches. DNA for the CDR3: TGTGCCAGCAGGTCCCGGGACAGGGGTTTGTTGGGGCAGCCCCAGCATTTT. It specifies CASRSRDRGLLGQPQHF.

The CDR3 DNA reads TGTGCCAGCAGGAGGGACCCCGTTAACACCGGGGAGCTGTTTTTT. Protein: CASRRDPVNTGELFF. The rearrangement uses TRBV6-1 and TRBJ2-2; the D gene could be TRBD1 or TRBD2 (5 bases each). Between the trimmed V and J ends, which lost 6 bases and 2 bases, there was a span of 13 bases. CDR3 length: 15 residues. Germline V gene data show CDR1 as MNHNS and CDR2 as SASEGT.

This chain uses TRBV6-5 with TRBJ1-5; D unclear. Looked up from germline, CDR1 is MNHEY and CDR2 is SVGAGI. This CDR3 has 13 amino acids. V lost 6 bases to trimming and J lost 4 bases, with 10 bases between them. The CDR3 reads CASRVLPNQPQHF. The CDR3 bases are TGTGCCAGCAGGGTCTTGCCTAATCAGCCCCAGCATTTT.

This clonotype has at least ten counts. The chain recombines TRBV28 with TRBJ2-2, with D maybe TRBD1 (5 bases). The CDR3 totals 15 residues. The germline V gene encodes CDR1 MDHEN and CDR2 SYDVKM. V lost 3 bases and J 4 bases, leaving 12 bases between the germline ends. CDR3 DNA sequence: TGTGCCAGCAGTTTTTTCCCAGGGTCCACCGGGGAGCTGTTTTTT. As protein: CASSFFPGSTGELFF.

The V and J genes are TRBV28 and TRBJ1-2, with 8 nucleotides matching TRBD1. The CDR3 extends over 15 amino acids. The J segment lost 8 bases and the V segment lost 2 bases, leaving 10 bases of the junction unmatched. CDR1 and CDR2 from the germline V gene are MDHEN and SYDVKM. CDR3 amino acids: CASSLGLQGAYGYTF. CDR3 in DNA: TGTGCCAGCAGTTTAGGATTGCAGGGGGCTTACGGCTACACCTTC.

At least ten counts were recorded for this clonotype. This chain joins TRBV5-1 and TRBJ2-3; D remains ambiguous. The CDR3 contains 14 residues. Trimming cost V 7 bases and J 1 base, with 13 bases left between them. Germline values: CDR1 SGHRS, CDR2 YFSETQ. CDR3 region: CASRTADRTDTQYF. The CDR3 DNA reads TGCGCCAGCCGGACGGCCGACCGCACAGATACGCAGTATTTT.

This clonotype was seen a few times. The rearrangement uses TRBV15 and TRBJ1-6; perhaps TRBD1 as D (5 bases). CDR1 is LNHNV, CDR2 YYDKDF, per germline (reference sequence). Trimming pared 0 bases from V and 5 bases from J, leaving 11 bases between. This CDR3 is built from 16 residues. CDR3 in DNA: TGTGCCACCAGCAGAGAGGACACCCTAAATAATTCACCCCTCCACTTT. This translates into CATSREDTLNNSPLHF.

A few counts support this clonotype. This chain joins TRBV12-3 or TRBV12-4 and TRBJ2-7; 7 positions match TRBD2. The ends lost 3 bases at V and 3 bases at J; junction bases unmatched: 8. The CDR3 sequence is 15 residues long. The CDR3 reads CASSLGRGGGYEQYF. The CDR3 nucleotides are TGTGCCAGCAGTTTGGGCCGCGGCGGGGGCTACGAGCAGTACTTC.

A few counts support this clonotype. The V gene is TRBV5-1, the J gene TRBJ2-1; the match to TRBD1 covers 9 bases. CDR3 size: 14 residues. Looked up from germline, CDR1 is SGHRS and CDR2 is YFSETQ. Losses at the gene ends were 5 bases for V and 8 bases for J; bases not matched to a gene: 8. The CDR3 is CASSWTGAFDEQFF. The CDR3 DNA is TGCGCCAGCAGTTGGACAGGGGCTTTCGATGAGCAGTTCTTC.

The chain carries TRBV14 and TRBJ2-2; D ambiguous. Between the trimmed V and J ends, which lost 0 bases and 6 bases, there was a span of 8 bases. Germline loops: CDR1 SGHDN, CDR2 FVKESK. The CDR3 is 14 residues long. The chain's CDR3 is CASSQDAASGELFF. The CDR3 DNA follows: TGTGCCAGCAGCCAAGATGCCGCTTCCGGGGAGCTGTTTTTT.

This clonotype was recorded many times. This sequence joins TRBV5-1 and TRBJ2-2; maybe TRBD1 (5 bases). CDR3 length equals 16 residues. Looked up from germline, CDR1 is SGHRS and CDR2 is YFSETQ. V lost 3 bases and J 1 base, leaving 13 bases between the germline ends. This CDR3 is CASSYQGGRNTGELFF. The CDR3 nucleotides are TGCGCCAGCAGCTATCAGGGTGGCCGGAACACCGGGGAGCTGTTTTTT.